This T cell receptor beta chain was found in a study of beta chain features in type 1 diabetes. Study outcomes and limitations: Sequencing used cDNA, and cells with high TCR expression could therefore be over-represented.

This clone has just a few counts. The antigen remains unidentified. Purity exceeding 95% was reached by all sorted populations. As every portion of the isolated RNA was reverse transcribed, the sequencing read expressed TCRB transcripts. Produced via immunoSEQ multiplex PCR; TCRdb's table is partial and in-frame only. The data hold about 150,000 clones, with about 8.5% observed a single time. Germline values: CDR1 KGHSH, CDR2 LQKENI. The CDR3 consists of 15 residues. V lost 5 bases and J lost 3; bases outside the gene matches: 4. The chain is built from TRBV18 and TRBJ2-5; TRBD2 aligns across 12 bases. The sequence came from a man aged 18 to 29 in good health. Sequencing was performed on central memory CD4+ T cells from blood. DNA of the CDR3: TGTGCCAGCTCAAGACTAGCGGGAGCTAAAGAGACCCAGTACTTC. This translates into CASSRLAGAKETQYF.